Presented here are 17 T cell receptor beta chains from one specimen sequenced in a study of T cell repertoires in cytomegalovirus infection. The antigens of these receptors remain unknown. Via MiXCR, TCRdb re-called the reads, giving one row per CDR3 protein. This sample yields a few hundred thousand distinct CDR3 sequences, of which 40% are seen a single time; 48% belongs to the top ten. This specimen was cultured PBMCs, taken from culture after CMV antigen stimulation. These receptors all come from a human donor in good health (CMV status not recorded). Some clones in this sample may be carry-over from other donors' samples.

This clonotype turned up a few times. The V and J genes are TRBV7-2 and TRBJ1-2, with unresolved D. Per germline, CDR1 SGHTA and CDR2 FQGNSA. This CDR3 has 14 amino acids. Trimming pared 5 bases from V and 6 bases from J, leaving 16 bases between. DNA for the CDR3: TGTGCCAGCAGCCAAGTCCCGGGTCCTCATGGCTACACCTTC. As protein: CASSQVPGPHGYTF.

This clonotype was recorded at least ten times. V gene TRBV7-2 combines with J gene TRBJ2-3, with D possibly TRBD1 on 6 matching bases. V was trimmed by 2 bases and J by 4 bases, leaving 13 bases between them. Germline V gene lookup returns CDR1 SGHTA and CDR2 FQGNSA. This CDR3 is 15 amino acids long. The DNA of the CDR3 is TGTGCCAGCAGCTTACGTCCAGGGGCCGCAGATACGCAGTATTTT. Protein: CASSLRPGAADTQYF.

For the CDR3, the DNA is TGTGCCAGCAGCAATCGAGGGGCCCAAGCACGTGCGAACTATGGCTACACCTTC. This translates into CASSNRGAQARANYGYTF. The chain carries TRBV7-4 and TRBJ1-2; D is possibly TRBD1 (5 bases). CDR1 is SGHVT, CDR2 SQSDAQ, per germline. V lost 5 bases and J lost 2, with 24 bases in between. The CDR3 length is 18 residues.

The chain's CDR3 is CASSEDPNTEAFF. As DNA, the CDR3 is TGTGCCAGCAGCGAAGACCCAAACACTGAAGCTTTCTTT. V gene TRBV11-1 combines with J gene TRBJ1-1, with D uncertain. V lost 5 bases to trimming and J lost 2 bases, with 9 bases between them. This CDR3 comprises 13 residues. Per the germline V gene, CDR1 is SGHAT and CDR2 is FQDESV (reference sequence).

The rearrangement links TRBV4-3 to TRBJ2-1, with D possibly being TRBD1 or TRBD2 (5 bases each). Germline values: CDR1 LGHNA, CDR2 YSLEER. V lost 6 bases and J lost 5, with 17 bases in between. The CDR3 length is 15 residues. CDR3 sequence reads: CASSTLGVAHNEQFF. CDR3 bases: TGCGCCAGCAGTACCCTGGGGGTAGCCCACAATGAGCAGTTCTTC.

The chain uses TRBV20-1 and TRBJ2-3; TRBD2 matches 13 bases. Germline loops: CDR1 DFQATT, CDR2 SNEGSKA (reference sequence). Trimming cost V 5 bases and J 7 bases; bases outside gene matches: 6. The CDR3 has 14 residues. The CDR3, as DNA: TGCAGTGCTGTAACTAGCGGGGGGGCCTATACGCAGTATTTT. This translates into CSAVTSGGAYTQYF.

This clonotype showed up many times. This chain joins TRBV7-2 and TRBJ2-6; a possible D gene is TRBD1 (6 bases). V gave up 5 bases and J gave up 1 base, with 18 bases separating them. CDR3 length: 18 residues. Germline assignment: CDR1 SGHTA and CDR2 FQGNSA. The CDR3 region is CASSQGSAQTSGANVLTF. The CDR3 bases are TGTGCCAGCAGCCAGGGGAGCGCACAAACATCTGGGGCCAACGTCCTGACTTTC. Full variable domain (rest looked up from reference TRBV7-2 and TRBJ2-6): GAGVSQSPSNKVTEKGKDVELRCDPISGHTALYWYRQSLGQGLEFLIYFQGNSAPDKSGLPSDRFSAERTGGSVSTLTIQRTQQEDSAVYLCASSQGSAQTSGANVLTFGAGSRLTVL.

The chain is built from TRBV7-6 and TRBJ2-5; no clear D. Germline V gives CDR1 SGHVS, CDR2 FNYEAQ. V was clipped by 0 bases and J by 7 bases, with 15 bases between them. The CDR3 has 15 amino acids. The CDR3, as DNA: TGTGCCAGCAGCTTAGCCGGGTTTGTGCTGGGGACCCAGTACTTC. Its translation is CASSLAGFVLGTQYF. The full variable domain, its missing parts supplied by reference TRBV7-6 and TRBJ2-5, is GAGVSQSPRYKVTKRGQDVALRCDPISGHVSLYWYRQALGQGPEFLTYFNYEAQQDKSGLPNDRFSAERPEGSISTLTIQRTEQRDSAMYRCASSLAGFVLGTQYFGPGTRLLVL.

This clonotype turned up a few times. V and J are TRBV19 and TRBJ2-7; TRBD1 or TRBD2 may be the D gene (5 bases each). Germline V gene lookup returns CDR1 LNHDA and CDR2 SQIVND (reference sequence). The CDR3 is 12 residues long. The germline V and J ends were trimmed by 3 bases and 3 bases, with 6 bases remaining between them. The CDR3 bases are TGTGCCAGTAGTATGGGACGCTACGAGCAGTACTTC. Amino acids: CASSMGRYEQYF. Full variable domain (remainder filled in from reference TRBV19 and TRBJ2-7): DGGITQSPKYLFRKEGQNVTLSCEQNLNHDAMYWYRQDPGQGLRLIYYSQIVNDFQKGDIAEGYSVSREKKESFPLTVTSAQKNPTAFYLCASSMGRYEQYFGPGTRLTVT.

This CDR3 is CASSTLAGGPSGELFF. The DNA of the CDR3 is TGTGCCAGCAGCACACTAGCGGGAGGGCCATCCGGGGAGCTGTTTTTT. This rearrangement joins TRBV7-8 to TRBJ2-2; 13 bases align to TRBD2. Germline loops: CDR1 SGHVS, CDR2 FQNEAQ. CDR3 length: 16 residues. After removal of 5 bases from V and 6 bases from J, the junction contained 6 bases not matched to a gene.

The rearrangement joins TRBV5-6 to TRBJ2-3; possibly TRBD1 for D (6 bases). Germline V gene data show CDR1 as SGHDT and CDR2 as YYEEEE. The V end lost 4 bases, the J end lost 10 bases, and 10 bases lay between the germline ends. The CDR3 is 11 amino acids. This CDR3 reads CASSGGQAQYF. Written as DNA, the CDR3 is TGTGCCAGCAGCGGGGGACAAGCGCAGTATTTT.

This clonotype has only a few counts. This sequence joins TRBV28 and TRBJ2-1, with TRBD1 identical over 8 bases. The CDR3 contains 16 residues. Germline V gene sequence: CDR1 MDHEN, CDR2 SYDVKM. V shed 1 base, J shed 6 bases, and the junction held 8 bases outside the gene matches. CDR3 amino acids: CASSLSGGQLRNEQFF. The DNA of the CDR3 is TGTGCCAGCAGTTTATCAGGGGGCCAACTACGCAATGAGCAGTTCTTC.

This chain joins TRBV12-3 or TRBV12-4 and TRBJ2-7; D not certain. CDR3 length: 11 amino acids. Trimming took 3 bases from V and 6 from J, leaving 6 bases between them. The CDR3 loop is CASSFGREQYF. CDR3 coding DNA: TGTGCCAGCAGTTTCGGCCGCGAGCAGTACTTC.

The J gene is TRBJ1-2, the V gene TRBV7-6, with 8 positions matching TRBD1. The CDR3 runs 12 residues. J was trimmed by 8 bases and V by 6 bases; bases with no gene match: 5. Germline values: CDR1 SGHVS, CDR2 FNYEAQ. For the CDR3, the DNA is TGTGCCAGCAGTTCAGGGGGCAGAGGCTACACCTTC. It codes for CASSSGGRGYTF.

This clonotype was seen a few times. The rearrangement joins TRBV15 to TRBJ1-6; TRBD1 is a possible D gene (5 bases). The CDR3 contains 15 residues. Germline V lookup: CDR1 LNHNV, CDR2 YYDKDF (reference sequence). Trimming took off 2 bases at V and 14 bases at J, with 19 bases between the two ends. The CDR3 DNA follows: TGTGCCACCAGCAGATCTGGGGCCAGCGAGTACTCCCTCCACTTT. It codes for CATSRSGASEYSLHF.

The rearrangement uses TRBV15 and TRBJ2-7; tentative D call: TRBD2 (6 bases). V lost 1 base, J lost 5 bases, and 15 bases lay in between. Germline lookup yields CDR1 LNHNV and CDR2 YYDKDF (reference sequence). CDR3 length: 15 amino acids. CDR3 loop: CATSRGGGSGNEQYF. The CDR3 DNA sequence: TGTGCCACCAGCAGAGGTGGGGGGAGTGGGAACGAGCAGTACTTC.

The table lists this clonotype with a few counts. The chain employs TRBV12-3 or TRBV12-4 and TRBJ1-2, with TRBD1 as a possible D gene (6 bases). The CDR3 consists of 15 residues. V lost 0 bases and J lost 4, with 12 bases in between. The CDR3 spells CASSLARGLSYGYTF. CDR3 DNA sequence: TGTGCCAGCAGTTTAGCCAGGGGCCTATCCTATGGCTACACCTTC.